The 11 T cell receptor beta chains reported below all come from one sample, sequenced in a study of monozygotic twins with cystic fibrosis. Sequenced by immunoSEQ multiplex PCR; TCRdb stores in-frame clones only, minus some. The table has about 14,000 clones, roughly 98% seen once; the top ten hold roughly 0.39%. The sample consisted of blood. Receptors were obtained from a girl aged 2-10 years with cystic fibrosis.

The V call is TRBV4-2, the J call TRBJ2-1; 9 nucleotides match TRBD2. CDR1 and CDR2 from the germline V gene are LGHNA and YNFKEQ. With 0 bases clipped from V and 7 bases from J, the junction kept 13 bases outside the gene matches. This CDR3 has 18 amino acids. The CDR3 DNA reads TGTGCCAGCAGCCAAGATTTACTAGCGGGTGTTGGGGGGAATGAGCAGTTCTTC. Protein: CASSQDLLAGVGGNEQFF.

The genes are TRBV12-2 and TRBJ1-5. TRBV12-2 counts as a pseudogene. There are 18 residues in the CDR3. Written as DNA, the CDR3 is TGTGCAAGTCGCTTAGTAGGGAGGGGCCCGTATAGCAATCAGCCCCAGCATTTT. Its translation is CASRLVGRGPYSNQPQHF.

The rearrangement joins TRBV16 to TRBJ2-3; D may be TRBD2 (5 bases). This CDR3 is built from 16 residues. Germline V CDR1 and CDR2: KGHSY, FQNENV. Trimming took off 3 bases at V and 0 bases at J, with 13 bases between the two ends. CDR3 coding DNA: TGTGCCAGCAGCCATATGGGGAGCGGAAGCACAGATACGCAGTATTTT. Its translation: CASSHMGSGSTDTQYF.

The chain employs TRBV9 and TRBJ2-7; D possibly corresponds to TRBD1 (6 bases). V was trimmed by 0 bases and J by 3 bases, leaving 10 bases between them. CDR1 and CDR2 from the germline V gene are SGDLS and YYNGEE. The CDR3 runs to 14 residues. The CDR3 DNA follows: TGTGCCAGCAGCGTAGCGGCAGGGGACTACGAGCAGTACTTC. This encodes CASSVAAGDYEQYF.

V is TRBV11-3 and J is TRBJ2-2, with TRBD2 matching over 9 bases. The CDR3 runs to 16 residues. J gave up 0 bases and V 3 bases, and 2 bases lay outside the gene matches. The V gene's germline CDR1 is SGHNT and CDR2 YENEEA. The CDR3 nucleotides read TGTGCCAGCAGCTTTCGGACTAGCGCGAACACCGGGGAGCTGTTTTTT. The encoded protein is CASSFRTSANTGELFF.

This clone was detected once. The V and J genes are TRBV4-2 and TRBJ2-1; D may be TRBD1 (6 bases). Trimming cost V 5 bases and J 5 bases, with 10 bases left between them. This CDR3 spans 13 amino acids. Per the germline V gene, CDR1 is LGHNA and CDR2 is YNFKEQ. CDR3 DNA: TGTGCCAGCAGCTTCAGGGACAACAATGAGCAGTTCTTC. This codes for CASSFRDNNEQFF.

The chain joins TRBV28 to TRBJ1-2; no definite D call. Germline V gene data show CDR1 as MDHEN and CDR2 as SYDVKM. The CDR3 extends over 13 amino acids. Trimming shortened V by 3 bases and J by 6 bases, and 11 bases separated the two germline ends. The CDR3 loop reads CASSFWTSNGYTF. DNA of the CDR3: TGTGCCAGCAGTTTTTGGACGAGCAATGGCTACACCTTC.

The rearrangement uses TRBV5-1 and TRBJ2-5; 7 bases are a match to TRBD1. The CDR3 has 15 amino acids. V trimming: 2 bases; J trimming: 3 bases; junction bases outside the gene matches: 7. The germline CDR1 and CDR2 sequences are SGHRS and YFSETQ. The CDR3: CASSLQGLGEETQYF. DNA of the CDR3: TGCGCCAGCAGCTTACAGGGGCTTGGGGAAGAGACCCAGTACTTC. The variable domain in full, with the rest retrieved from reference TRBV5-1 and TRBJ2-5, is KAGVTQTPRYLIKTRGQQVTLSCSPISGHRSVSWYQQTPGQGLQFLFEYFSETQRNKGNFPGRFSGRQFSNSRSEMNVSTLELGDSALYLCASSLQGLGEETQYFGPGTRLLVL.

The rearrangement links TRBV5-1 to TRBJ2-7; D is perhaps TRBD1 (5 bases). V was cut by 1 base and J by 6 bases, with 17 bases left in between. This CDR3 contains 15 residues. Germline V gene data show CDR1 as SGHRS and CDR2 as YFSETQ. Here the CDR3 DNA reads TGCGCCAGCAGCTTGCCAAGTGACAGCCTTGGCGAGCAGTACTTC. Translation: CASSLPSDSLGEQYF.

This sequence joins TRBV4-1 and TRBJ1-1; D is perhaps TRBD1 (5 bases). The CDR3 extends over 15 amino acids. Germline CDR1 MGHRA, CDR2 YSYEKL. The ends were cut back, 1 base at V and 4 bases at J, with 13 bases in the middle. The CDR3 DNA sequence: TGCGCCAGCAGCCAAGTCCAGGGTGCGGGCACTGAAGCTTTCTTT. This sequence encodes CASSQVQGAGTEAFF.

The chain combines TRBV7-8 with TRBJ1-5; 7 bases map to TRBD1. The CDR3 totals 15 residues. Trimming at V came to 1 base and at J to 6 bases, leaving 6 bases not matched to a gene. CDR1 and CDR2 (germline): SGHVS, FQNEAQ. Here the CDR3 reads CASSLEVRTGQPQHF. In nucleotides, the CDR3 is TGTGCCAGCAGCTTAGAAGTACGGACAGGTCAGCCCCAGCATTTT.